Listed below are T cell receptor beta chains from one sample, sequenced in a study of blood T cell repertoires in COVID-19. Data came from immunoSEQ multiplex PCR; TCRdb stores just in-frame clones and leaves some out. The data show approximately 47,000 clones, about 87% seen once. Sequenced material: peripheral blood. These receptors were obtained from a human donor with active COVID-19. The donor label of this sample is uncertain. Both conserved end residues are part of each CDR3. The D gene is left open where the match is weak. Rows may omit the clone size; those that give it use once, few, many or a size class.

j_gene: TRBJ2-4
abundance: once
d_gene: .
v_gene: TRBV27
CDR3aa: CASSPARSLAKNIQYF
CDR3nt: TGTGCCAGCAGCCCAGCTAGGAGCCTAGCCAAAAACATTCAGTACTTC

j_gene: TRBJ2-7
abundance: .
d_gene: TRBD2
v_gene: TRBV27
CDR3aa: CASSLSGASGGAYEQYF
CDR3nt: TGTGCCAGCAGTTTATCGGGGGCTAGCGGGGGAGCCTACGAGCAGTACTTC

j_gene: TRBJ2-2
abundance: .
d_gene: .
v_gene: TRBV28
CDR3aa: CASSPWRVANTGELFF
CDR3nt: TGTGCCAGCAGTCCTTGGCGGGTCGCGAACACCGGGGAGCTGTTTTTT

j_gene: TRBJ1-3
abundance: .
d_gene: TRBD1
v_gene: TRBV5-1
CDR3aa: CASSSVGTGSGNTIYF
CDR3nt: TGCGCCAGCAGCTCAGTAGGGACAGGCTCTGGAAACACCATATATTTT

j_gene: TRBJ1-5
abundance: .
d_gene: .
v_gene: TRBV10-3
CDR3aa: CAISEIGTNQPQHF
CDR3nt: TGTGCCATCAGTGAGATCGGTACTAATCAGCCCCAGCATTTT

j_gene: TRBJ2-1
abundance: once
d_gene: TRBD2
v_gene: TRBV7-2
CDR3aa: CASRGGGVSYNEQFF
CDR3nt: TGTGCCAGCAGAGGCGGGGGGGTTTCCTACAATGAGCAGTTCTTC

j_gene: TRBJ1-3
abundance: few
d_gene: TRBD1
v_gene: TRBV7-6
CDR3aa: CASSRGTAWGSGNTIYF
CDR3nt: TGTGCCAGCAGTCGGGGGACAGCGTGGGGCTCTGGAAACACCATATATTTT

j_gene: TRBJ2-3
abundance: .
d_gene: TRBD1
v_gene: TRBV4-1
CDR3aa: CASSHGQATDTQYF
CDR3nt: TGCGCCAGCAGCCATGGACAGGCCACAGATACGCAGTATTTT

j_gene: TRBJ2-2
abundance: once
d_gene: .
v_gene: TRBV5-1
CDR3aa: CASSQGTANTGELFF
CDR3nt: TGCGCCAGCAGCCAGGGGACGGCGAACACCGGGGAGCTGTTTTTT

j_gene: TRBJ1-4
abundance: .
d_gene: TRBD1
v_gene: TRBV4-2
CDR3aa: CASSPAGQGYEKLFF
CDR3nt: TGTGCCAGCAGCCCAGCGGGACAGGGATATGAAAAACTGTTTTTT

j_gene: TRBJ2-3
abundance: .
d_gene: .
v_gene: TRBV14
CDR3aa: CASSQGQHVADTQYF
CDR3nt: TGTGCCAGCAGCCAAGGACAGCACGTCGCAGATACGCAGTATTTT

j_gene: TRBJ2-7
abundance: .
d_gene: .
v_gene: TRBV27
CDR3aa: CASSLSPPGQYF
CDR3nt: TGTGCCAGCAGTTTATCACCCCCGGGGCAGTACTTC

j_gene: TRBJ1-4
abundance: .
d_gene: TRBD1
v_gene: TRBV4-2
CDR3aa: CATNREPGQGTEKLFF
CDR3nt: TGTGCGACAAACCGGGAACCGGGACAGGGCACTGAAAAACTGTTTTTT

j_gene: TRBJ2-7
abundance: .
d_gene: TRBD2
v_gene: TRBV7-2
CDR3aa: CASSLGLAAVYEQYF
CDR3nt: TGTGCCAGCAGCTTAGGGCTAGCGGCAGTTTACGAGCAGTACTTC

j_gene: TRBJ1-1
abundance: .
d_gene: .
v_gene: TRBV11-1
CDR3aa: CASSLLGGLTEAFF
CDR3nt: TGTGCCAGCAGCTTACTTGGGGGACTAACTGAAGCTTTCTTT

j_gene: TRBJ2-5
abundance: .
d_gene: TRBD2
v_gene: TRBV5-1
CDR3aa: CASSAGVGETQYF
CDR3nt: TGCGCCAGCTCGGCGGGGGTAGGAGAGACCCAGTACTTC

j_gene: TRBJ1-2
abundance: .
d_gene: TRBD1
v_gene: TRBV24-1
CDR3aa: CATSGTRTGDYGYTF
CDR3nt: TGTGCCACCAGTGGAACTCGGACAGGGGACTATGGCTACACCTTC

j_gene: TRBJ2-5
abundance: .
d_gene: TRBD2
v_gene: TRBV5-1
CDR3aa: CASRLSGGSGETQYF
CDR3nt: TGCGCCAGCAGATTGTCGGGCGGGAGCGGAGAGACCCAGTACTTC

j_gene: TRBJ1-2
abundance: .
d_gene: .
v_gene: TRBV18
CDR3aa: CASSQGRFFYGYTF
CDR3nt: TGTGCCAGCTCGCAGGGCAGATTTTTCTATGGCTACACCTTC

j_gene: TRBJ2-5
abundance: .
d_gene: TRBD1
v_gene: TRBV9
CDR3aa: CASSVATTGALQETQYF
CDR3nt: TGTGCCAGCAGCGTAGCTACGACAGGGGCGTTACAAGAGACCCAGTACTTC

j_gene: TRBJ2-7
abundance: .
d_gene: TRBD2
v_gene: TRBV5-4
CDR3aa: CASSLTSGGAYEQYF
CDR3nt: TGTGCCAGCAGCCTAACTAGCGGAGGAGCCTACGAGCAGTACTTC

j_gene: TRBJ2-3
abundance: once
d_gene: TRBD1
v_gene: TRBV11-2
CDR3aa: CASSLIRGKGDTQYF
CDR3nt: TGTGCCAGCAGCTTAATCAGGGGGAAAGGCGATACGCAGTATTTT

j_gene: TRBJ1-5
abundance: .
d_gene: .
v_gene: TRBV4-1
CDR3aa: CASSHSASQGQPQHF
CDR3nt: TGCGCCAGCAGCCACTCGGCAAGCCAGGGACAGCCCCAGCATTTT

j_gene: TRBJ2-7
abundance: .
d_gene: .
v_gene: TRBV28
CDR3aa: CASSLSRRQVYEQYF
CDR3nt: TGTGCCAGCAGTTTGTCCCGGAGGCAGGTCTACGAGCAGTACTTC

j_gene: TRBJ2-7
abundance: .
d_gene: .
v_gene: TRBV30
CDR3aa: CAWRSRLGGATYEQYF
CDR3nt: TGTGCCTGGAGGAGTCGGCTGGGCGGGGCCACCTACGAGCAGTACTTC

j_gene: TRBJ1-1
abundance: .
d_gene: .
v_gene: TRBV21-1
CDR3aa: CATGDREQGEAFF
CDR3nt: TGTGCCACCGGTGACAGGGAACAGGGTGAAGCTTTCTTT

j_gene: TRBJ2-5
abundance: .
d_gene: TRBD2
v_gene: TRBV10-3
CDR3aa: CATGTRGQETQYF
CDR3nt: TGTGCCACCGGGACTAGGGGCCAAGAGACCCAGTACTTC

j_gene: TRBJ2-5
abundance: .
d_gene: TRBD2
v_gene: TRBV25-1
CDR3aa: CASSDAGGPGETQYF
CDR3nt: TGTGCCAGCAGTGACGCGGGAGGGCCCGGGGAGACCCAGTACTTC

j_gene: TRBJ1-2
abundance: .
d_gene: TRBD1
v_gene: TRBV19
CDR3aa: CASSRGGVYGYTF
CDR3nt: TGTGCCAGTAGCCGAGGGGGCGTCTATGGCTACACCTTC

j_gene: TRBJ2-3
abundance: once
d_gene: .
v_gene: TRBV3-1/TRBV3-2
CDR3aa: CASSQVQGKAGTDTQYF
CDR3nt: TGTGCCAGCAGCCAAGTACAGGGTAAGGCGGGCACAGATACGCAGTATTTT

j_gene: TRBJ1-1
abundance: .
d_gene: TRBD1
v_gene: TRBV2
CDR3aa: CASKKGQGAFEAFF
CDR3nt: TGTGCCAGCAAAAAGGGACAGGGGGCCTTTGAAGCTTTCTTT

j_gene: TRBJ1-1
abundance: .
d_gene: TRBD1
v_gene: TRBV5-4
CDR3aa: CASSLDRGRTEAFF
CDR3nt: TGTGCCAGCAGCTTAGACAGGGGGCGGACTGAAGCTTTCTTT

j_gene: TRBJ2-2
abundance: once
d_gene: TRBD2
v_gene: TRBV4-1
CDR3aa: CASSQVLAIGTSKRTGELFF
CDR3nt: TGCGCCAGCAGCCAAGTCCTAGCCATCGGGACTAGCAAGCGCACCGGGGAGCTGTTTTTT

j_gene: TRBJ1-1
abundance: .
d_gene: .
v_gene: TRBV6-5
CDR3aa: CASSGTLGAEAFF
CDR3nt: TGTGCCAGCAGCGGGACACTGGGCGCTGAAGCTTTCTTT

j_gene: TRBJ1-2
abundance: once
d_gene: TRBD1
v_gene: TRBV9
CDR3aa: CASSLGTGNYGYTF
CDR3nt: TGTGCCAGCAGCTTAGGGACAGGGAACTATGGCTACACCTTC

j_gene: TRBJ1-3
abundance: few
d_gene: TRBD1
v_gene: TRBV25-1
CDR3aa: CASSENRQGVRGNTIYF
CDR3nt: TGTGCCAGCAGTGAGAACCGACAGGGGGTCCGTGGAAACACCATATATTTT

j_gene: TRBJ2-1
abundance: .
d_gene: .
v_gene: TRBV14
CDR3aa: CASSQDSSYNEQFF
CDR3nt: TGTGCCAGCAGCCAAGACAGCTCCTACAATGAGCAGTTCTTC

j_gene: TRBJ1-4
abundance: .
d_gene: .
v_gene: TRBV2
CDR3aa: CASSPRGYNEKLFF
CDR3nt: TGTGCCAGCAGCCCTCGGGGGTATAATGAAAAACTGTTTTTT

j_gene: TRBJ1-6
abundance: .
d_gene: .
v_gene: TRBV5-1
CDR3aa: CASSPGYLEPLHF
CDR3nt: TGCGCCAGCAGCCCGGGGTATCTGGAACCCCTCCACTTT

j_gene: TRBJ2-7
abundance: .
d_gene: .
v_gene: TRBV11-3
CDR3aa: CATSLGSSYEQYF
CDR3nt: TGTGCCACCAGCCTTGGGAGCTCCTACGAGCAGTACTTC

j_gene: TRBJ2-7
abundance: .
d_gene: .
v_gene: TRBV9
CDR3aa: CASSVGGGEQYF
CDR3nt: TGTGCCAGCAGCGTAGGTGGAGGCGAGCAGTACTTC